A selection of T cell receptor beta chains follows, all from one sample in a study of cytomegalovirus exposure and HLA in healthy donors. The data were produced by immunoSEQ multiplex PCR, yet TCRdb's version contains in-frame clones alone and is incomplete. The table includes fewer than 95,000 clones, around 81% detected once. The sample consisted of PBMCs. The receptors shown here come from a man younger than 35 in good health and CMV-seronegative. CDR3s include the opening cysteine and the closing phenylalanine or tryptophan. The D gene is left open where the match is weak. Size is stated for part of the rows, as once, few or many counts, or as a class when the clone is expanded.

j_call d_call clone_size v_call cdr3_nt cdr3_aa
TRBJ1-1 TRBD1 NA TRBV13 TGTGCCAGCAGCTTAGACTCCCGTTTTACCGGGACAGGGGAGTACACTGAAGCTTTCTTT CASSLDSRFTGTGEYTEAFF
TRBJ1-2 TRBD1 NA TRBV9 TGTGCCAGCAGCGTAGGACAGGGGAACTATGGCTACACCTTC CASSVGQGNYGYTF
TRBJ1-3 NA once TRBV6-1 TGTGCCAGCAGTGAAGAAGCGGGCTCTGGAAACACCATATATTTT CASSEEAGSGNTIYF
TRBJ1-5 NA NA TRBV12-5 TGTGCTAGTGGTTTTGGCGGTTCGCAGCCCCAGCATTTT CASGFGGSQPQHF
TRBJ2-1 NA NA TRBV18 TGTGCCAGCTTACCAGAAGTGGCAGAGCAGTTCTTC CASLPEVAEQFF
TRBJ1-2 TRBD1 once TRBV18 TGTGCCAGCTCACCACCAGGGGGCGACTATGGCTACACCTTC CASSPPGGDYGYTF
TRBJ1-4 NA once TRBV9 TGTGCCAGCAGCGTAACGGGGACATTCGATGAAAAACTGTTTTTT CASSVTGTFDEKLFF
TRBJ2-2 TRBD2 NA TRBV28 TGTGCCAGCATTTACGGGGGGACGAACACCGGGGAGCTGTTTTTT CASIYGGTNTGELFF
TRBJ1-4 NA NA TRBV5-1 TGCGCCAGCAGCCCCCTACAGGTTCGCGAAAAACTGTTTTTT CASSPLQVREKLFF
TRBJ2-7 NA NA TRBV19 TGTGCCAGTAGTATGGGGGGTCCCGACGAGCAGTACTTC CASSMGGPDEQYF
TRBJ1-1 NA NA TRBV27 TGTGCCAGCAGGCGCACGGGTTTCGGGAACACTGAAGCTTTCTTT CASRRTGFGNTEAFF
TRBJ1-5 NA once TRBV19 TGTGCCAGTAGCGGGGACACAAATCAGCCCCAGCATTTT CASSGDTNQPQHF
TRBJ2-1 NA NA TRBV7-8 TGTGCCACCTGTACTGTGTCCCTAGACAATGAGCAGTTCTTC CATCTVSLDNEQFF
TRBJ2-7 NA NA TRBV10-3 TGTGCCATCAGTGAGTCGGTAGGGGGCTACGAGCAGTACTTC CAISESVGGYEQYF
TRBJ1-1 NA once TRBV20-1 TGCAGCAAAGACGGAGAGACTGAAGCTTTCTTT CSKDGETEAFF
TRBJ1-6 TRBD1 few TRBV5-1 TGCGCCAGCAGCCTTGCCGGGACAGGATACGCCGGGGGTAATTCACCCCTCCACTTT CASSLAGTGYAGGNSPLHF
TRBJ1-2 TRBD1 NA TRBV30 TGTGCCTGGGGACAGGGAATAGGATATGGCTACACCTTC CAWGQGIGYGYTF
TRBJ2-5 NA NA TRBV28 TGTGCCAGCAGTCTAAGGGGGACCCAGTACTTC CASSLRGTQYF
TRBJ2-2 TRBD2 NA TRBV7-9 TGTTCCAGCAGTTACCTAGCGGGGGCGAACACCGGGGAGCTGTTTTTT CSSSYLAGANTGELFF
TRBJ1-2 TRBD1 NA TRBV27 TGTGCCAGCTGGGACAGGGGGGCCGGAGGGAATGGCTACACCTTC CASWDRGAGGNGYTF
TRBJ2-1 NA NA TRBV5-1 TGCGCCAGCAGCTTCCGAGATAACGACAATGAGCAGTTCTTC CASSFRDNDNEQFF
TRBJ1-2 TRBD1 NA TRBV19 TGTGCCAGTAGTACCGCCGAAGACAGGGGGCAAGGCTACACCTTC CASSTAEDRGQGYTF
TRBJ2-2 TRBD2 NA TRBV6-4 TGTGCCAGCAGCCTGACTAGCGGAAACACCGGGGAGCTGTTTTTT CASSLTSGNTGELFF
TRBJ2-7 NA few TRBV7-9 TGTGCCAGCAGCCTCACCTACGAGCAGTACTTC CASSLTYEQYF
TRBJ1-2 TRBD1 NA TRBV7-6 TGTGCCAGCAGCATCGGGACAGGGGTTTTATCTAACTATGGCTACACCTTC CASSIGTGVLSNYGYTF
TRBJ1-6 NA NA TRBV19 TGTGCCAGTAGTATTGACGGGGGTGGTTCACCCCTCCACTTT CASSIDGGGSPLHF
TRBJ1-6 NA NA TRBV30 TGTGCCTGGCGCCAGGATCCACCCCTCCACTTT CAWRQDPPLHF
TRBJ2-7 NA NA TRBV5-1 TGCGCCAGCAGCTTCACCCAGGGACAATCCTACGAGCAGTACTTC CASSFTQGQSYEQYF
TRBJ2-3 NA once TRBV11-3 TGTGCCAGCAGCTTAGGAGAGGGGGTTGGGTTGGGGACCCGCACAGATACGCAGTATTTT CASSLGEGVGLGTRTDTQYF
TRBJ1-4 NA NA TRBV6-1 TGTGCCAGCAGTGTGGTCGGGTCAACTAATGAAAAACTGTTTTTT CASSVVGSTNEKLFF
TRBJ2-7 TRBD1 NA TRBV19 TGTGCCAGTCGGGACAGACAGTCCTACGAGCAGTACTTC CASRDRQSYEQYF
TRBJ1-1 NA NA TRBV11-2 TGTGCCAGCAGCTGGGCGGGTAATGAAGCTTTCTTT CASSWAGNEAFF
TRBJ2-2 NA NA TRBV11-3 TGTGCCAGCAGCCCCTGGGGGGCCGGGGAGCTGTTTTTT CASSPWGAGELFF
TRBJ1-2 NA NA TRBV7-2 TGTGCCAGCAGCCTAGGACAGAACTATGGCTACACCTTC CASSLGQNYGYTF
TRBJ1-4 TRBD1 few TRBV5-5 TGTGCCAGCAGCTGGGGACAGGGCAAGAATGAAAAACTGTTTTTT CASSWGQGKNEKLFF
TRBJ1-2 NA NA TRBV5-1 TGCGCCAGCAGCTTGTACACAGCGGAATATGGCTACACCTTC CASSLYTAEYGYTF
TRBJ1-1 TRBD1 NA TRBV27 TGTGCCAGCAGTATATATACCCCGGGACAGGCCTGGGGGGGCACTGAAGCTTTCTTT CASSIYTPGQAWGGTEAFF
TRBJ1-1 NA NA TRBV5-6 TGTGCCAGCAGACGAATCCCGGGACATAAAGAGAACACTGAAGCTTTCTTT CASRRIPGHKENTEAFF
TRBJ2-7 TRBD2 NA TRBV10-2 TGCGCCAGTAGACTAGCGGGGGGCTACGAGCAGTACTTC CASRLAGGYEQYF
TRBJ1-2 TRBD1 NA TRBV30 TGTGCCTGGAGTCCGGACAGGGGACAAGGCTACACCTTC CAWSPDRGQGYTF
TRBJ1-2 TRBD1 NA TRBV6-1 TGTGCCAGCAGTCCTACAGGGGCTGGCTACACCTTC CASSPTGAGYTF
TRBJ1-4 NA NA TRBV9 TGTGCCAGCAGCGTCGCAGGGCGGGAAAAACTGTTTTTT CASSVAGREKLFF
TRBJ2-7 TRBD1 NA TRBV19 TGTGCCAGTAGTACCAGACAGGGCCCGCAGTACTTC CASSTRQGPQYF
TRBJ1-1 TRBD1 once TRBV2 TGTGCCAGCAGTGTAGTTGGACAGGGGGATACTGAAGCTTTCTTT CASSVVGQGDTEAFF
TRBJ1-4 NA NA TRBV6-5 TGTGCCAGCAGACAACAGGGTTGGAGTGAAAAACTGTTTTTT CASRQQGWSEKLFF
TRBJ1-4 TRBD1 NA TRBV13 TGTGCCAGCAGTTTAAGGGGGCGGGGAAAACTGTTTTTT CASSLRGRGKLFF